Listed below are T cell receptor beta chains from one sample, sequenced in a study of blood T cells in healthy people across ages. TCRdb analysed the 5' RACE reads with MiXCR anew, one entry per CDR3 protein. Found here are roughly 500,000 distinct CDR3 sequences, about 26% of them singletons; the top ten hold about a fifth. Sequencing was performed on blood. The origin of the receptors is a woman aged 70 to 79 in good health. CDR3s include the opening cysteine and the closing phenylalanine or tryptophan. A D gene is named only where the DNA matches it firmly. Rows give clone size only sometimes, using once, few, many, or a class for an expanded clone.

J gene	V gene	D gene	clone size	CDR3 protein	CDR3 DNA
TRBJ2-1	TRBV4-2	TRBD2	NA	CASSQLAGGKYEQFF	TGTGCCAGCAGCCAGTTGGCGGGGGGGAAGTACGAGCAGTTCTTC
TRBJ2-3	TRBV20-1	NA	few	CSARRPNTDTQYF	TGCAGTGCTAGAAGACCAAACACAGATACGCAGTATTTT
TRBJ2-1	TRBV18	NA	NA	CASSGSTSSYNEQFF	TGTGCCAGCTCAGGGTCGACTAGCTCCTACAATGAGCAGTTCTTC
TRBJ2-1	TRBV29-1	NA	many	CSGTVSSYNEQFF	TGCAGCGGGACGGTGAGCTCCTACAATGAGCAGTTCTTC
TRBJ2-3	TRBV12-3/TRBV12-4	NA	NA	CASSLFASVHTDTQYF	TGTGCCAGCAGTTTATTCGCTAGCGTGCACACAGATACGCAGTATTTT
TRBJ2-2	TRBV5-1	NA	few	CASSLPGALGPGELFF	TGCGCCAGCAGCTTGCCCGGGGCATTGGGTCCCGGGGAGCTGTTTTTT
TRBJ1-2	TRBV29-1	TRBD1	few	CSVDQGAYGYTF	TGCAGCGTTGATCAGGGGGCGTATGGCTACACCTTC
TRBJ1-2	TRBV7-6	NA	NA	CASSLYKGGYYGYTF	TGTGCCAGCAGCTTATATAAAGGGGGTTACTATGGCTACACCTTC
TRBJ2-5	TRBV7-2	TRBD2	few	CASSFQGTSGQETQYF	TGTGCCAGCAGCTTTCAAGGGACTAGCGGACAAGAGACCCAGTACTTC
TRBJ1-1	TRBV14	NA	NA	CASSLGHRNTEAFF	TGTGCCAGCAGCCTGGGACACCGGAACACTGAAGCTTTCTTT
TRBJ2-3	TRBV5-6	NA	NA	CASSFWDSTDTQYF	TGTGCCAGCAGCTTTTGGGACAGCACAGATACGCAGTATTTT
TRBJ1-6	TRBV11-1	TRBD1	few	CASSSGQGGSPLHF	TGTGCCAGCAGCTCGGGACAGGGGGGTTCACCCCTCCACTTT
TRBJ2-2	TRBV29-1	NA	few	CSVESLSRGTGELFF	TGCAGCGTTGAAAGCCTAAGTCGGGGCACCGGGGAGCTGTTTTTT
TRBJ2-7	TRBV9	TRBD1	NA	CASSVSGTEVYEQYF	TGTGCCAGCAGCGTCTCCGGGACAGAGGTATACGAGCAGTACTTC
TRBJ1-1	TRBV2	NA	few	CASSGDLTEAFF	TGTGCCAGCAGTGGGGACCTGACTGAAGCTTTCTTT
TRBJ2-6	TRBV5-1	NA	NA	CASSLEAGALAANVLTF	TGCGCCAGCAGCTTGGAGGCGGGTGCTCTGGCGGCCAACGTCCTGACTTTC
TRBJ1-2	TRBV12-3/TRBV12-4	TRBD1	NA	CASSLGDRGMEGYTF	TGTGCCAGCAGTTTAGGGGACAGGGGGATGGAGGGCTACACCTTC
TRBJ2-1	TRBV7-2	TRBD2	few	CASSPITSGGANEQFF	TGTGCCAGCAGCCCCATCACTAGCGGGGGGGCAAATGAGCAGTTCTTC
TRBJ2-4	TRBV19	NA	few	CASSMWGANIQYF	TGTGCCAGTAGTATGTGGGGCGCGAACATTCAGTACTTC
TRBJ2-3	TRBV12-3/TRBV12-4	TRBD2	few	CASRRTSSTDTQYF	TGTGCCAGCAGGAGGACTAGCAGCACAGATACGCAGTATTTT
TRBJ2-3	TRBV11-2	TRBD2	few	CASSQTSEGADTQYF	TGTGCCAGCAGCCAGACTAGCGAAGGGGCAGATACGCAGTATTTT
TRBJ2-5	TRBV20-1	NA	NA	CSARPLVGGLASKETQYF	TGCAGTGCTAGACCCCTAGTGGGGGGGCTGGCCTCAAAAGAGACCCAGTACTTC
TRBJ2-5	TRBV12-3/TRBV12-4	NA	NA	CASSSQPLGETQYF	TGTGCCAGCAGTTCTCAACCGCTGGGGGAGACCCAGTACTTC
TRBJ2-7	TRBV6-6	NA	many	CASSYQGREQYF	TGTGCCAGCAGTTACCAGGGTCGGGAGCAGTACTTC
TRBJ1-2	TRBV7-2	NA	few	CASSLLQVGNGYTF	TGTGCCAGCAGCTTACTCCAGGTGGGGAATGGCTACACCTTC
TRBJ1-1	TRBV9	NA	NA	CASSPKSATQTAFF	TGTGCCAGCAGCCCGAAGAGCGCCACCCAAACGGCTTTCTTT
TRBJ2-5	TRBV20-1	NA	NA	CSARGTTQTQYF	TGCAGTGCTAGAGGGACTACTCAGACCCAGTACTTC